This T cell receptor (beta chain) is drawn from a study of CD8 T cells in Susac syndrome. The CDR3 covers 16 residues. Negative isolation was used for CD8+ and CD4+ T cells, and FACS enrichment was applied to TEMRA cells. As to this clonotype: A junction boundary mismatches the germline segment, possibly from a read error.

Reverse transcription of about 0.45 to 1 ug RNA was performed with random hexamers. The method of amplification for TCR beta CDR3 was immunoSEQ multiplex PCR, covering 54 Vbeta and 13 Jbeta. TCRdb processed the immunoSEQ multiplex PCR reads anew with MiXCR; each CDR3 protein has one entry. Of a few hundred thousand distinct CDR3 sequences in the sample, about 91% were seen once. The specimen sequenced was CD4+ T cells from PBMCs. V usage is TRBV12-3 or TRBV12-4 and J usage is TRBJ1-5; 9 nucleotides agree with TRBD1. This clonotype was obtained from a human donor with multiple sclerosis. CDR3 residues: CASSLPMGQGNQPQHF. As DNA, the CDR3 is TGTGCCAGCAGTCTCCCGATGGGACAGGGCAACCAGCCCCAGCATTTT.